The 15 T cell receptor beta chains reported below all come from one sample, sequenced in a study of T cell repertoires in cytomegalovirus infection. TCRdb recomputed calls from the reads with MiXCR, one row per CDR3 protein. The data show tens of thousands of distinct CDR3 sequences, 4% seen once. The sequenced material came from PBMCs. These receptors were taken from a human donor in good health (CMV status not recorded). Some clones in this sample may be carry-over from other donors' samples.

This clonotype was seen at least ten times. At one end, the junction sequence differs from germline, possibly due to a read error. The CDR3 DNA reads as TGTGCTAGCAGCTTAGTTGCGGGACACGAGCAGTACTTC. Translating gives CASSLVAGHEQYF. This chain connects TRBV7-7 to TRBJ2-7, with D perhaps matching TRBD2 (6 bases). Per the germline V gene, CDR1 is SSHAT and CDR2 is FNYEAQ (reference sequence). The CDR3 extends over 13 amino acids. Together with reference TRBV7-7 and TRBJ2-7, the CDR3 gives the full variable domain: GAGVSQSPRYKVTKRGQDVTLRCDPISSHATLYWYQQALGQGPEFLTYFNYEAQPDKSGLPSDRFSAERPEGSISTLTIQRTEQRDSAMYRCASSLVAGHEQYFGPGTRLTVT.

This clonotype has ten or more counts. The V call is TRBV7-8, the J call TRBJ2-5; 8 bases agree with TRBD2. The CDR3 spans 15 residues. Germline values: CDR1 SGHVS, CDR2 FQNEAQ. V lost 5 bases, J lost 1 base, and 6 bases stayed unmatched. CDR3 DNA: TGTGCCAGCAGCATCTGGACTAGCTCCCAAGAGACCCAGTACTTC. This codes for CASSIWTSSQETQYF.

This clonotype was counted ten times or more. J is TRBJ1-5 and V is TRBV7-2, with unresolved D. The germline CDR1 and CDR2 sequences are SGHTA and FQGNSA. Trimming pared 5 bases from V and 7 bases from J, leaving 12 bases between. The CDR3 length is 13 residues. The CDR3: CASSPFPGQPQHF. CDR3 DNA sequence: TGTGCCAGCAGCCCATTTCCTGGGCAGCCCCAGCATTTT. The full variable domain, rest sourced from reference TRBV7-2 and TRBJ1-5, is GAGVSQSPSNKVTEKGKDVELRCDPISGHTALYWYRQSLGQGLEFLIYFQGNSAPDKSGLPSDRFSAERTGGSVSTLTIQRTQQEDSAVYLCASSPFPGQPQHFGDGTRLSIL.

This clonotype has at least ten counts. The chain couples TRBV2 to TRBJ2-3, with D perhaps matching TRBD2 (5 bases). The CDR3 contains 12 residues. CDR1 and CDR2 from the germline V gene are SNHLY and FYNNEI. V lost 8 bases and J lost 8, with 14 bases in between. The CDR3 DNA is TGTGCCAGCCAGAGGGTGGCGGGTACGCAGTATTTT. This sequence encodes CASQRVAGTQYF.

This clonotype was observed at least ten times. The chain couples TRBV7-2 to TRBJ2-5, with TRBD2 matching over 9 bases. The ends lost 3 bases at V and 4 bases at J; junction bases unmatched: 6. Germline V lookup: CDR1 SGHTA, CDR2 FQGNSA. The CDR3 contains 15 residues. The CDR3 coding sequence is TGTGCCAGCAGCTTTCTAGGGCGGGAGGGAGAGACCCAGTACTTC. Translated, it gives CASSFLGREGETQYF.

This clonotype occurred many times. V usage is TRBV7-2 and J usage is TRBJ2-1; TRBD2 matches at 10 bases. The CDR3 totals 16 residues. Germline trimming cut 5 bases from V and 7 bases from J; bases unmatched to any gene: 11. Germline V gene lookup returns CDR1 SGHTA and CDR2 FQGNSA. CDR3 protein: CASSLSLAGAQNEQFF. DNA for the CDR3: TGTGCCAGCAGCCTGAGCCTAGCGGGAGCACAGAATGAGCAGTTCTTC. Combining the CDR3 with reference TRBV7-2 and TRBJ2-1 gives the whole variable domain GAGVSQSPSNKVTEKGKDVELRCDPISGHTALYWYRQSLGQGLEFLIYFQGNSAPDKSGLPSDRFSAERTGGSVSTLTIQRTQQEDSAVYLCASSLSLAGAQNEQFFGPGTRLTVL.

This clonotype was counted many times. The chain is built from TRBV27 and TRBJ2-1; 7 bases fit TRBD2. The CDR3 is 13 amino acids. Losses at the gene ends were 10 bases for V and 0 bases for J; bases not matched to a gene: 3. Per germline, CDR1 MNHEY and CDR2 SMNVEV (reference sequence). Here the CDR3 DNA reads TGTGCCACAAAGCGGGGCTCCTACAATGAGCAGTTCTTC. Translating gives CATKRGSYNEQFF.

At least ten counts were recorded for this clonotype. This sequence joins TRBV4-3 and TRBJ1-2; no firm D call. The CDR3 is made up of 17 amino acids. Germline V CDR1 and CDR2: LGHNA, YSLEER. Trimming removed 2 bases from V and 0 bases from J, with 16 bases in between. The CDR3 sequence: CASSQTITRSSNYGYTF. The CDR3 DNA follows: TGCGCCAGCAGCCAAACCATTACCAGGAGTTCTAACTATGGCTACACCTTC.

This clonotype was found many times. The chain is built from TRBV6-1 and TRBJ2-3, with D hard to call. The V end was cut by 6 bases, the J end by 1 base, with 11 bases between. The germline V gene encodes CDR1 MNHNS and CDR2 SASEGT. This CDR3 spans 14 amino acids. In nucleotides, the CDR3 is TGTGCCAGCAGCGTCTCTTGGGGCACAGATACGCAGTATTTT. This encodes CASSVSWGTDTQYF.

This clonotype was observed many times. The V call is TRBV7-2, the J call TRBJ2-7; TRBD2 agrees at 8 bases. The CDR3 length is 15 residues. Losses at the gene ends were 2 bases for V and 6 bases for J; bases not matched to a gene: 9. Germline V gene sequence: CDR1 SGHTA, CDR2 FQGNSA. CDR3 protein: CASSLSGGGPGEQYF. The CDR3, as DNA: TGTGCCAGCAGCTTAAGTGGCGGGGGGCCCGGCGAGCAGTACTTC.

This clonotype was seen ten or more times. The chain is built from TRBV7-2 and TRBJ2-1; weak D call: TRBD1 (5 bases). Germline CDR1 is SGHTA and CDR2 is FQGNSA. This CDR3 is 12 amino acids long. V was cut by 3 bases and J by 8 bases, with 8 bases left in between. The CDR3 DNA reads TGTGCCAGCAGCTTCTGGGGCTATGAGCAGTTCTTC. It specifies CASSFWGYEQFF.

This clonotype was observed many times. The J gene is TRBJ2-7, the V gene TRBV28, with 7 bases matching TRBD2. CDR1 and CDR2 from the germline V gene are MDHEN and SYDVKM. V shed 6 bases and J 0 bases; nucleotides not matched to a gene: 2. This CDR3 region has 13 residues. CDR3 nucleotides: TGTGCCAGCAGGGCTAGCGGCTCCTACGAGCAGTACTTC. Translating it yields CASRASGSYEQYF.

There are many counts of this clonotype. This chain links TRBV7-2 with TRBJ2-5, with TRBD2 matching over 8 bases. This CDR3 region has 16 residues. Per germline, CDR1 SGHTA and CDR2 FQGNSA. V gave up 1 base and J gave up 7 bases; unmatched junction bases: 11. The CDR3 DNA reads TGTGCCAGCAGCTTAGACAGCGGGGGTTCGGTCGGGACCCAGTACTTC. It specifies CASSLDSGGSVGTQYF.

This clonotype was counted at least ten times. This chain's CDR3 is CASSYDRPRYNEQFF. CDR3 DNA sequence: TGTGCCAGCAGTTACGACAGACCCCGCTACAATGAGCAGTTCTTC. This chain links TRBV6-2 or TRBV6-3 with TRBJ2-1, with D possibly TRBD1 on 5 matching bases. Trimming removed 2 bases at V and 3 bases at J, with 11 bases between. There are 15 residues in the CDR3. Germline CDR1 reads MNHEY; CDR2 reads SVGEGT.

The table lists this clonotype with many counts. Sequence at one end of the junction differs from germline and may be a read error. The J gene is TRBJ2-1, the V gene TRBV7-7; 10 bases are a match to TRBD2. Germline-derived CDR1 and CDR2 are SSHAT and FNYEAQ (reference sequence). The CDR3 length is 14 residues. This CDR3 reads CASSSLAGDNEQFF. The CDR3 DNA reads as TGTGCTAGCAGCTCGCTAGCGGGGGACAATGAGCAGTTCTTC.